This TCR beta chain emerged from a study of blood T cell repertoires in COVID-19. Study-wide background: Samples representing acute and convalescent COVID-19 were sourced from the United States, Italy and Spain. The cDNA or gDNA used as material had been derived from T cells, B-cell-depleted T cells, or PBMCs.

The germline V gene encodes CDR1 SQVTM and CDR2 ANQGSEA. The length of the CDR3 is 13 residues. Original analysis: Using reference gene primer amplification, nucleated cell counts were estimated. Here immunoSEQ multiplex PCR was the method, and the copy in TCRdb shows in-frame clones only, minus some. That table furnishes V, J and clone size, whereas the DNA furnished D and trimming. The sample includes 290,000 or so clones, approximately 89% of them seen just once. The Seattle patients, enrolled during active infection, were followed longitudinally. Comment on this clone: One end of the junction fails to match germline, which may point to a read error.

Specimen: peripheral blood. This TCR was recovered from a woman in her twenties or thirties with COVID-19, enrolled during active disease. The chain is built from TRBV29-1 and TRBJ2-7, with TRBD1 matching 10 bases. The CDR3 DNA reads as TGCAGCGTTGAAGTGACAGGGGGCTACGGGCAGTACTTC. Translated: CSVEVTGGYGQYF.